Listed here is a single TCR beta chain. The data belong to a study of T cell responses to AZD1222 COVID-19 vaccine. This table comes from immunoSEQ multiplex PCR, and its TCRdb copy is limited to in-frame clones, with some not included. The sample gives fewer than 95,000 clones, 75% to 90% of which show up once; around 5.5% is in the top ten. V was clipped by 4 bases and J by 1 base; unmatched bases: 7. CDR1 is LGHNT and CDR2 is FRNRAP in the germline V gene. The CDR3 sequence is 16 residues long. The sequences come from peripheral blood, collected 28 days after the second AZD1222 dose. This receptor was taken from an adult who received the AZD1222 COVID-19 vaccine. The chain carries TRBV12-5 and TRBJ1-1; 9 nucleotides line up with TRBD1. The CDR3 DNA is TGTGCTAGTGGTTCCACAGGGGGCGCCCGGAACACTGAAGCTTTCTTT. Its translation: CASGSTGGARNTEAFF.